The clone carrying this TCR beta chain was counted at least ten times. Its antigen is unidentified. V dropped 4 bases and J dropped 6 bases, with 17 bases sitting between them. CDR3 size: 15 residues. The germline gives CDR1 SGHKS, CDR2 YYEKEE (reference sequence). This entry is derived from a study of CD8 T cells in ankylosing spondylitis. Whole-study findings and limits: Clones linked with disease were CD8+ and fairly uncommon in the peripheral blood. Significantly higher representation of disease-linked clones was reported for matched ankylosing spondylitis synovial fluid. Blood of patients with ankylosing spondylitis appeared to be characterized by a TCR beta motif of several highly homologous variants. Some motif variants were previously reported in reactive arthritis synovial fluid and blood.

Quantitative 5'-RACE was performed with molecular barcodes, and it yielded the TCR beta libraries. TCRdb reprocessed the 5' RACE reads with MiXCR, giving one entry per CDR3 protein. This table holds fewer than 550,000 distinct CDR3 sequences, under 5.5% found once. This receptor was identified in a male donor with ankylosing spondylitis. Sequencing input: blood, either unsorted or a sorted T cell fraction (not recorded which). The J gene is TRBJ2-1, the V gene TRBV5-5, with a weak D call TRBD2 (6 bases). CDR3 sequence: CASSPPGRGGNEQFF. In DNA form, the CDR3 reads TGTGCCAGCAGCCCCCCGGGAAGGGGAGGCAATGAGCAGTTCTTC. The full variable domain, completed using reference TRBV5-5 and TRBJ2-1, is DAGVTQSPTHLIKTRGQQVTLRCSPISGHKSVSWYQQVLGQGPQFIFQYYEKEERGRGNFPDRFSARQFPNYSSELNVNALLLGDSALYLCASSPPGRGGNEQFFGPGTRLTVL.